Listed here are 12 T cell receptor beta chains from one sample, sequenced in a study of response to subunit inactivated influenza vaccine. TCRdb reanalysed the RT-PCR reads using MiXCR and keeps one entry per CDR3 protein. The sample has more than 450,000 distinct CDR3 sequences; around 11% are singletons. This sample also appeared in a second study, on T cells expressing NK-cell markers. In that study: As the method of synthesis, 5'RACE template switching with UMIs yielded TCR beta cDNA.

The sample was PBMCs from blood, taken on the day of vaccination. All receptors derive from a man aged 50-59 years who received an inactivated influenza vaccine.

This clonotype occurred many times. This sequence joins TRBV24-1 and TRBJ2-3, with D unclear. The CDR3 is made up of 13 amino acids. Germline CDR1 KGHDR, CDR2 SFDVKD. Trimming removed 1 base at V and 3 bases at J, with 4 bases between. Written as DNA, the CDR3 is TGTGCCACCAGTGATTTTCGGACAGATACGCAGTATTTT. Its protein product is CATSDFRTDTQYF.

The chain has TRBV20-1 and TRBJ2-1; possible D gene TRBD1, 5 bases. Germline V gene lookup returns CDR1 DFQATT and CDR2 SNEGSKA (reference sequence). Trimming pared 4 bases from V and 10 bases from J, leaving 20 bases between. This CDR3 contains 14 residues. CDR3: CSATKGSEVGEQFF. The DNA for the CDR3 is TGCAGTGCTACCAAGGGGTCCGAGGTGGGGGAGCAGTTCTTC.

The rearrangement joins TRBV2 to TRBJ1-5, with TRBD1 matching over 7 bases. CDR3 size: 15 residues. J lost 1 base, V lost 7 bases, and 7 bases had no gene match. Germline V lookup: CDR1 SNHLY, CDR2 FYNNEI. Written as DNA, the CDR3 is TGTGCCAGCACCCCAGGGGGAATAAGCAATCAGCCCCAGCATTTT. It yields the protein CASTPGGISNQPQHF.

The rearrangement links TRBV6-2 or TRBV6-3 to TRBJ2-5; 10 nucleotides align to TRBD1. The V segment lost 2 bases and the J segment 1 base; nucleotides outside the gene matches: 16. The CDR3 spans 20 residues. The germline gives CDR1 MNHEY, CDR2 SVGEGT. The CDR3, as DNA: TGTGCCAGCAGTTACACCCACCGACAGGGGGCGCTTGGGGCCCAAGAGACCCAGTACTTC. Residues: CASSYTHRQGALGAQETQYF.

The rearrangement joins TRBV15 to TRBJ2-2, with D hard to call. Germline CDR1 LNHNV, CDR2 YYDKDF (reference sequence). V dropped 1 base and J dropped 0 bases, with 15 bases sitting between them. The CDR3 covers 18 residues. The CDR3, as DNA: TGTGCCACCAGCAGAGGCCAACGTTATCTATCGAACACCGGGGAGCTGTTTTTT. Protein product: CATSRGQRYLSNTGELFF. The whole variable domain, remainder taken from reference TRBV15 and TRBJ2-2, is DAMVIQNPRYQVTQFGKPVTLSCSQTLNHNVMYWYQQKSSQAPKLLFHYYDKDFNNEADTPDNFQSRRPNTSFCFLDIRSPGLGDTAMYLCATSRGQRYLSNTGELFFGEGSRLTVL.

This clonotype was found many times. The chain links TRBV30 to TRBJ1-3; no clear D. Germline lookup yields CDR1 GTSNPN and CDR2 SVGIG (reference sequence). The CDR3 runs 14 residues. V was pared by 4 bases and J by 4 bases, with 14 bases between. The DNA of the CDR3 is TGTGCCTGGACCATGGAGGTGGCAGGAAACACCATATATTTT. It specifies CAWTMEVAGNTIYF.

In its sample, this clonotype was seen many times. V usage is TRBV20-1 and J usage is TRBJ2-1, with 7 nucleotides matching TRBD1. This CDR3 region has 13 residues. Per germline, CDR1 DFQATT and CDR2 SNEGSKA (reference sequence). V was pared by 4 bases and J by 11 bases, with 11 bases of the junction left unmatched. This chain's CDR3 is CSAIPSDRLKQFF. The CDR3 DNA follows: TGCAGTGCTATCCCCTCGGACAGGCTTAAGCAGTTCTTC.

Here the CDR3 DNA reads TGTGCCAGCAGTTACGACCCACTAGCCGCTTTGAGCACAGATACGCAGTATTTT. Translated: CASSYDPLAALSTDTQYF. This rearrangement joins TRBV6-2 or TRBV6-3 to TRBJ2-3, with a weak D call TRBD2 (6 bases). Trimming pared 2 bases from V and 0 bases from J, leaving 18 bases between. The CDR3 covers 18 residues. CDR1 is MNHEY, CDR2 SVGEGT, per germline.

CDR3 nucleotides: TGCGCCCTCACAAGGGGGGCGGGCACAGATACGCAGTATTTT. Its translation is CALTRGAGTDTQYF. This chain links TRBV10-2 with TRBJ2-3; D tentatively fits TRBD1 or TRBD2 (6 bases each). The CDR3 is 14 amino acids. Trimming left V 11 bases short and J 1 base short, with 16 bases between. CDR1 and CDR2 from the germline V gene are WSHSY and SAAADI.

This clonotype was detected many times. The chain joins TRBV29-1 to TRBJ2-2; D is perhaps TRBD1 (5 bases). Looked up from germline, CDR1 is SQVTM and CDR2 is ANQGSEA. With 3 bases removed from V and 1 base from J, the gap between germline ends came to 9 bases. The CDR3 has 14 amino acids. The CDR3 spells CSVEGQGNTGELFF. The CDR3 DNA reads as TGCAGCGTTGAGGGGCAGGGGAACACCGGGGAGCTGTTTTTT.

The chain is built from TRBV6-5 and TRBJ2-5, with D possibly matching TRBD1 (6 bases). Germline V CDR1 and CDR2: MNHEY, SVGAGI. The CDR3 extends over 16 amino acids. The ends were cut back, 2 bases at V and 6 bases at J, with 19 bases in the middle. CDR3 loop: CASSYRPVWGLKTQYF. CDR3 sequence (DNA): TGTGCCAGCAGTTACCGCCCTGTTTGGGGGCTTAAGACCCAGTACTTC.

This chain connects TRBV11-2 to TRBJ2-5; 12 bases match TRBD2. The J segment lost 3 bases and the V segment lost 4 bases, leaving 12 bases of the junction unmatched. CDR1 SGHAT and CDR2 FQNNGV come from the germline V gene. CDR3 length equals 18 residues. The CDR3 loop reads CASSYHGRTSGTKETQYF. Written as DNA, the CDR3 is TGTGCCAGCAGCTACCATGGAAGGACTAGCGGGACCAAAGAGACCCAGTACTTC.